This is a list of T cell receptor beta chains from one sample in a study of shared clonotypes between healthy human individuals. Some clones are missing from TCRdb's copy, which holds only in-frame ones; the method was immunoSEQ multiplex PCR. This sample has around 980,000 clones; around 78% occur once, and the top ten carry more than 0.55%. Sequenced material: memory CD4+ T cells from PBMCs. These receptors came from a man younger than 35 in good health. Some clones in this sample may be carry-over from other donors' samples. Each CDR3 is given without its conserved first and last residue.

TRBJ1-2,TRBV28,ASSLSDYGYT
TRBJ2-2,TRBV28,ASSQPPGTGLDTGELF
TRBJ1-2,TRBV21-1,ASPRWAGVNYGYT
TRBJ2-7,TRBV6-6,ATHDRLYEQY
TRBJ2-2,TRBV4-2,ASSRAGTGTNTGELF
TRBJ1-4,TRBV7-9,ASSRGDIDEKLF
TRBJ2-1,TRBV30,AWTHDRWDSFISYNEQF
TRBJ2-7,TRBV29-1,SVSGGAASGMYEQY
TRBJ2-7,TRBV28,ASSRGTHLYEQY
TRBJ2-3,TRBV7-9,ASSFFSQSTDTQY
TRBJ2-7,TRBV7-9,ASSLRDEYEQY
TRBJ2-7,TRBV11-2,ASSLRLRSYEQY
TRBJ1-2,TRBV11-1,ASSLGGIYGYT
TRBJ2-7,TRBV19,ASSISRGAWYEQY
TRBJ1-4,TRBV4-1,ASSLRTAFNEKLF
TRBJ2-5,TRBV29-1,SGITTQETQY
TRBJ1-2,TRBV7-2,ASSPRYFNYGYT
TRBJ2-1,TRBV29-1,SVSGVDYNEQF